The present T cell receptor beta chain was sequenced within a study of T cells in Graves' hyperthyroidism and ophthalmopathy. General study points: A model using 13 V-J features told ophthalmopathy apart from stable hyperthyroidism. In blood, most of the thyroid clonotypes expanded above 0.001 were also present.

This clonotype was recorded at least ten times. What it binds is not known. The germline CDR1 and CDR2 sequences are SNHLY and FYNNEI. This CDR3 spans 14 amino acids. V was pared by 8 bases and J by 0 bases, with 11 bases between. Investigators excluded patients with uncontrolled infection, other autoimmune disease, pregnancy or lactation. Every diagnosis used clinical symptoms, serum thyroxine and TRAb, thyroid ultrasound and orbital computed tomography. RNA transcripts provided the source from which TCR beta CDR3 regions were amplified. A set of HTBI primers served as the primers for a first-round RT-PCR of the TCR CDR3. Each CDR3 protein is one row after TCRdb ran MiXCR on the multiplex PCR reads. The sample contains 500,000 to 600,000 distinct CDR3 sequences, 40% to 50% of which appear only once.

The receptor was isolated from an adult woman with Graves' disease, either hyperthyroidism or ophthalmopathy (not recorded which). V gene TRBV2 combines with J gene TRBJ1-5, with D perhaps TRBD1 (5 bases). The source material was peripheral blood or thyroid tissue (not recorded which). As DNA, the CDR3 is TGTGCCAGCGGAGGCAGGGCTAGCAATCAGCCCCAGCATTTT. It encodes CASGGRASNQPQHF.